This T cell receptor beta chain was recorded in a study of CD8+CD57+ T cells in acquired aplastic anemia. Overall study context: When averaged, DNA from sorted CD4+ and CD8+ cells came to approximately 3 ug. Study outcomes and limitations: Roughly 30 sequences, all CD8+ CDR3, were shared between patients and controls.

With respect to this clonotype: Its antigen is not known.

The CDR3 spans 15 residues. V shed 5 bases, J shed 5 bases, and the junction held 6 bases outside the gene matches. CDR1 is SGHTA, CDR2 FQGTGA, per germline. Genomic DNA provided the template from which TCR beta VDJ and CDR3 profiles were obtained. TCRdb re-analysed the reads in MiXCR, keeping a single row per CDR3 protein. The sample lists 260,000 or so distinct CDR3 sequences, 82% occurring once. An expansion of CD8+CD57+ cells by flow cytometry had been shown in patients chosen for sequencing. Severe acquired aplastic anemia was diagnosed in all patients. The blood sampling took place in patients who had so far received no therapy.

Input material: sorted CD4+, CD8+, or CD8+CD57+ T cells (not recorded which) from PBMCs. The clonotype originates from a human donor with aplastic anemia. The chain uses TRBV7-3 and TRBJ1-6, with TRBD1 matching over 7 bases. CDR3 loop: CASSAGGANNSPLHF. The CDR3 DNA sequence: TGTGCCAGCAGCGCAGGGGGGGCCAATAATTCACCCCTCCACTTT.